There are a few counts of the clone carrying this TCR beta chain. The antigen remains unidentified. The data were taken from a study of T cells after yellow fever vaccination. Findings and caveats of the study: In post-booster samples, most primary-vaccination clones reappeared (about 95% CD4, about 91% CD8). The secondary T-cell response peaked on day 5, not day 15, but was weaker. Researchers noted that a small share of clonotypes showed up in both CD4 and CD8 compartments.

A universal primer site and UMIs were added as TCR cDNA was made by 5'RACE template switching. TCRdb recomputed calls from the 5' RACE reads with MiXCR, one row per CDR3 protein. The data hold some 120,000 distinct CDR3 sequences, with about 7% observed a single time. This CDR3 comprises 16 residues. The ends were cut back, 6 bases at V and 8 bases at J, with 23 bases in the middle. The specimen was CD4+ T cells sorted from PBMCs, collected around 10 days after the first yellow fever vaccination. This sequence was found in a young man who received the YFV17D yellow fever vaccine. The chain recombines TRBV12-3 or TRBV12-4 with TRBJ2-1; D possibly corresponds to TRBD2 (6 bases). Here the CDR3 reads CASSPRPGLITDEQFF. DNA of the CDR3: TGTGCCAGCAGCCCCCGGCCGGGACTCATTACGGATGAGCAGTTCTTC.